The 4 T cell receptor beta chains reported below all come from one sample, sequenced in a study of identical twins. Each CDR3 protein gets one entry after TCRdb re-called the 5' RACE reads with MiXCR. Of roughly 280,000 distinct CDR3 sequences listed, less than 9.5% are singletons. These records were also assigned to another study, of yellow fever vaccine responses in identical twins.

Specimen: CD8+ T cells sorted from blood. These receptors came from a woman in her late teens or twenties in good health.

A remark on this clonotype: One end of the junction fails to match germline, which may point to a read error. The chain has TRBV3-1 and TRBJ2-7; perhaps TRBD1 as D (6 bases). The germline V gene has CDR1 LGHDT and CDR2 YNNKEL (reference sequence). The CDR3 length is 13 residues. As DNA, the CDR3 is TGTGCCAGCAACCAAGCAGGGGATTACGAGCAGTACTTC. Amino acids: CASNQAGDYEQYF.

This clonotype has only a few counts. This sequence joins TRBV25-1 and TRBJ2-1; tentatively, D is TRBD1 (6 bases). Per the germline V gene, CDR1 is MGHDK and CDR2 is SYGVNS. The CDR3 loop spans 19 amino acids. Trimming removed 3 bases at V and 6 bases at J, with 27 bases between. The CDR3, as DNA: TGTGCCAGCAGTGATCATCCCTCCCCTACAGGGTTCTATATCAATGAGCAGTTCTTC. It yields the protein CASSDHPSPTGFYINEQFF.

This clonotype has ten or more counts. This chain uses TRBV27 with TRBJ2-7; D is perhaps TRBD1 (5 bases). There are 13 residues in the CDR3. Germline lookup yields CDR1 MNHEY and CDR2 SMNVEV (reference sequence). Trimming pared 2 bases from V and 2 bases from J, leaving 7 bases between. The CDR3 sequence is CASSLQGAYEQYF. The CDR3 coding sequence is TGTGCCAGCAGTTTACAGGGCGCCTACGAGCAGTACTTC.

This clonotype was counted at least ten times. The J gene is TRBJ1-3, the V gene TRBV6-5; D possibly corresponds to TRBD1 (5 bases). Looked up from germline, CDR1 is MNHEY and CDR2 is SVGAGI. The CDR3 runs to 12 residues. With 5 bases removed from V and 8 bases from J, the gap between germline ends came to 10 bases. DNA of the CDR3: TGTGCCAGCAGTAACTTAGGGGACACCATATATTTT. Its translation: CASSNLGDTIYF.